This T cell receptor beta chain was found in a study of molecular identifiers for immune sequencing clone quantification. TCRdb processed the PCR reads anew with MiXCR; each CDR3 protein has one entry. Of about 510,000 distinct CDR3 sequences in the sample, about 20% were seen once. Study-level results: In a background of about a million naive cells, spiked Jurkat TCR RNA from one cell was reportedly detectable. Whereas clones above 20 RNA copies held under 1% of naive-cell molecules, they held over 97% of effector molecules.

Germline CDR1 reads LNHDA; CDR2 reads SQIVND (reference sequence). V was shortened by 1 base and J by 0 bases, with 2 bases between the two germline ends. The CDR3 extends over 13 amino acids. This clonotype was recorded many times. Antigen unknown. Naive CD8 library inputs spanned roughly 17,000 to 1,100,000 sorted cells and 10%, 30% or 50% RNA. Naive CD8 T cells underwent sorting with the CD8+CD4-CCR7+CD45RA+ definition. The sequence was obtained from a human donor in good health. Some libraries in this study had Jurkat cell RNA spiked in. The rearrangement uses TRBV19 and TRBJ2-3; D is uncertain. Sequenced: naive CD8+ T cells from blood, with Jurkat cell RNA spiked in. Subset specified: FACS-sorted CD8+CD4-CCR7+CD45RA+ naive T cells. The CDR3 region is CASSIASTDTQYF. CDR3 DNA: TGTGCCAGTAGTATAGCAAGCACAGATACGCAGTATTTT.